A single sample is the source of the 12 T cell receptor beta chains below, sequenced in a study of CD8 T cells in Susac syndrome. With random hexamers, roughly 0.5 to 1 ug RNA was reverse transcribed. TCRdb ran MiXCR on the immunoSEQ multiplex PCR reads and lists one entry per CDR3 protein. This table has about 200,000 distinct CDR3 sequences, around 90% appearing once. Specimen: CD4+ T cells from PBMCs. The receptors here all came from a human donor with Susac syndrome.

The CDR3 sequence: CASTNLYQPQHF. The CDR3, as DNA: TGTGCCAGCACCAACTTGTATCAGCCCCAGCATTTT. The chain has TRBV12-3 or TRBV12-4 and TRBJ1-5; D is unclear. Trimming left V 7 bases short and J 5 bases short, with 9 bases between. The CDR3 spans 12 residues.

V is TRBV12-3 or TRBV12-4 and J is TRBJ2-1; D may be TRBD1 (6 bases). There are 14 residues in the CDR3. V was trimmed by 4 bases and J by 4 bases, leaving 11 bases between them. The CDR3, as DNA: TGTGCCAGCAGTTCCCCGGACAGTTACAATGAGCAGTTCTTC. This gives the protein CASSSPDSYNEQFF.

The V and J genes are TRBV12-3 or TRBV12-4 and TRBJ1-2; 8 nucleotides align to TRBD1. CDR3 length: 15 residues. The ends lost 5 bases at V and 4 bases at J; junction bases unmatched: 9. CDR3 in amino acids: CASSIMGGQAYGYTF. CDR3 nucleotide sequence: TGTGCCAGCAGTATTATGGGGGGACAGGCCTATGGCTACACCTTC.

This rearrangement joins TRBV6-5 to TRBJ2-1; 8 bases fit TRBD2. The CDR3 runs to 17 residues. Germline V gene lookup returns CDR1 MNHEY and CDR2 SVGAGI. V gave up 2 bases and J gave up 1 base; unmatched junction bases: 7. This CDR3 reads CASSYDGRAKSYNEQFF. The CDR3 nucleotides read TGTGCCAGCAGTTACGACGGGAGGGCCAAGTCCTACAATGAGCAGTTCTTC.

The chain has TRBV20-1 and TRBJ2-1; 9 bases align to TRBD2. With 6 bases clipped from V and 3 bases from J, the junction kept 12 bases outside the gene matches. Germline V gene lookup returns CDR1 DFQATT and CDR2 SNEGSKA (reference sequence). The CDR3 spans 16 residues. CDR3 in amino acids: CSATPTSGYYYNEQFF. CDR3 nucleotide sequence: TGCAGTGCCACGCCCACTAGCGGGTATTACTACAATGAGCAGTTCTTC.

This chain links TRBV19 with TRBJ2-2; the D is unclear. Germline CDR1 is LNHDA and CDR2 is SQIVND (reference sequence). V was shortened by 5 bases and J by 5 bases, with 9 bases between the two germline ends. The CDR3 has 13 amino acids. The CDR3 coding sequence is TGTGCCAGTAGTCGGTCATCTACCGGGGAGCTGTTTTTT. Translation: CASSRSSTGELFF.

CDR3 in DNA: TGTGCCAGCAACGCACAGGATAATCAGCCCCAGCATTTT. It translates to CASNAQDNQPQHF. This chain uses TRBV6-6 with TRBJ1-5; D might be TRBD1 (5 bases). This CDR3 is 13 amino acids long. Germline loops: CDR1 MNHNY, CDR2 SVGAGI (reference sequence). Deletions cut 7 bases from V and 4 bases from J, with 11 bases between.

J is TRBJ2-1 and V is TRBV19; TRBD1 or TRBD2 may be the D gene (7 bases each). Trimming removed 5 bases from V and 6 bases from J, with 23 bases in between. Germline CDR1 LNHDA, CDR2 SQIVND (reference sequence). The CDR3 is made up of 17 amino acids. CDR3 in amino acids: CASSPRGGGSRGNEQFF. CDR3 DNA sequence: TGTGCCAGTAGTCCTCGAGGGGGCGGGAGTAGGGGCAATGAGCAGTTCTTC.

This clonotype showed up just once. The V gene is TRBV5-1, the J gene TRBJ2-7, with 12 bases matching TRBD2. This CDR3 has 13 residues. CDR1 and CDR2 (germline): SGHRS, YFSETQ. The V gene end was trimmed by 5 bases and the J gene end by 4 bases; junction bases not matched to a gene: 1. The CDR3 bases are TGCGCCAGCAGGACTAGCGGGGGTTACGAGCAGTACTTC. It yields the protein CASRTSGGYEQYF. Supplemented by reference TRBV5-1 and TRBJ2-7, the full variable domain reads KAGVTQTPRYLIKTRGQQVTLSCSPISGHRSVSWYQQTPGQGLQFLFEYFSETQRNKGNFPGRFSGRQFSNSRSEMNVSTLELGDSALYLCASRTSGGYEQYFGPGTRLTVT.

The chain carries TRBV5-1 and TRBJ2-5; tentatively, D is TRBD2 (5 bases). From germline, CDR1 is SGHRS and CDR2 YFSETQ. Trimming took off 1 base at V and 2 bases at J, with 6 bases between the two ends. The CDR3 is 13 residues long. CDR3 sequence: CASSLWEQETQYF. CDR3 bases: TGCGCCAGCAGCTTGTGGGAGCAAGAGACCCAGTACTTC.

The genes are TRBV20-1 and TRBJ2-2; the D call may be TRBD1 or TRBD2 (6 bases each). Germline lookup yields CDR1 DFQATT and CDR2 SNEGSKA (reference sequence). V was pared by 6 bases and J by 4 bases, with 18 bases between. This CDR3 contains 15 residues. CDR3: CSARWGAPGTGELFF. The DNA for the CDR3 is TGCAGTGCCCGATGGGGGGCTCCAGGCACCGGGGAGCTGTTTTTT.

The rearrangement links TRBV5-1 to TRBJ1-3; D gene unclear. V was shortened by 1 base and J by 4 bases, with 15 bases between the two germline ends. Germline-derived CDR1 and CDR2 are SGHRS and YFSETQ. This CDR3 has 16 amino acids. The CDR3 bases are TGCGCCAGCAGCTTGTCACCCTCGACGACGGGAAACACCATATATTTT. It translates to CASSLSPSTTGNTIYF.